Shown below are 18 T cell receptor delta chains from a single sample sequenced in a study of gamma-delta chains in newborns, infants, children. TCRdb reprocessed the reads through CATT. The table records 1,600 or so delta-chain clones, 0.9% to 1.3% of them present only once. The sequenced sample consisted of blood. These receptors all stem from a child who was a newborn, infant or young child, either healthy, febrile or measles-vaccinated (not recorded which).

This clone turned up a few times. The amino acid sequence in TCRdb belongs to a much larger clone and departs from this DNA's translation at residue 8, likely a sequencing read error; the sequence shown is translated from the DNA. This sequence joins TRDV2 and TRDJ3; D may be TRDD3 (5 bases). Germline lookup yields CDR1 GEAIGNYY and CDR2 EKD. The ends were cut back, 0 bases at V and 1 base at J, with 15 bases in the middle. The CDR3 runs 19 residues. The DNA for the CDR3 is TGTGCCTGTGACACCGCGGGGGGTAGTGGGTCCTGGGACACCCGACAGATGTTTTTC. Protein: CACDTAGGSGSWDTRQMFF.

Concerning this clone itself: TCRdb lists the protein of a much larger clone for this DNA, which differs at residue 3, so this is likely a read error; the protein given here is translated from the DNA itself. The V gene is TRDV2, the J gene TRDJ1, with 9 positions matching TRDD3. This CDR3 contains 16 residues. Per germline, CDR1 GEAIGNYY and CDR2 EKD. CDR3 in amino acids: CASDTLLGDDTDKLIF. Written as DNA, the CDR3 is TGTGCCAGTGACACCTTACTGGGGGACGACACCGATAAACTCATCTTT.

In the case of this clone: The protein in TCRdb stems from a much larger clone and differs at residue 4 from this DNA's translation, likely a read error; here the protein is translated from the DNA. The chain combines TRDV2 with TRDJ1, with D hard to call. The CDR3 loop spans 16 amino acids. Trimming left V 6 bases short and J 0 bases short, with 19 bases between. In germline, CDR1 is GEAIGNYY, CDR2 EKD. The CDR3 reads CACYQVSRTDTDKLIF. The DNA of the CDR3 is TGTGCCTGTTACCAAGTTAGCCGGACGGACACCGATAAACTCATCTTT.

This clone showed up just a few times. TCRdb pairs this DNA with a much larger clone's protein that differs at residue 11, likely a read error; the protein shown was translated from the DNA. V usage is TRDV2 and J usage is TRDJ1; 8 nucleotides align to TRDD3. Germline V gene data show CDR1 as GEAIGNYY and CDR2 as EKD. Trimming took 3 bases from V and 1 from J; bases not matched to a gene: 12. This CDR3 contains 17 residues. Here the CDR3 DNA reads TGTGCCTGTGACGAAGTACTGGGGGCCCCGTGCACCGATAAACTCATCTTT. Its protein is CACDEVLGAPCTDKLIF.

This clone has only a few counts. The mismatch at residue 6 between this DNA's translation and the TCRdb protein of a much larger clone likely reflects a read error; the protein shown is translated from the DNA. This chain uses TRDV2 with TRDJ1, with TRDD3 as a possible D gene (6 bases). Trimming removed 6 bases from V and 4 bases from J, with 17 bases in between. From germline, CDR1 is GEAIGNYY and CDR2 EKD. The CDR3 contains 14 residues. The CDR3 nucleotides are TGTGCCTGTTTCTTGGAGGGGGAAATCGATAAACTCATCTTT. This gives the protein CACFLEGEIDKLIF.

Remarks on this clone: A far larger clone differs by one base, so this is likely a read error. Other DNA sequences within the sample encode an identical CDR3. J is TRDJ2 and V is TRDV2; D call uncertain. Germline loops: CDR1 GEAIGNYY, CDR2 EKD. The CDR3 has 14 amino acids. The CDR3 DNA reads as TGTGCTTGTGGCACTCCCTCCCGGGCAGCACAACTCTTCTTT. As protein: CACGTPSRAAQLFF.

In regard to this clone: TCRdb assigns this DNA the protein of a much larger clone, which departs from its translation at residue 10; this likely reflects a read error, and the protein shown comes from translating the DNA. The genes are TRDV2 and TRDJ1; D not resolved. The V gene lost 3 bases and the J gene lost 0 bases, with 16 bases spanning the gap. Per the germline V gene, CDR1 is GEAIGNYY and CDR2 is EKD. This CDR3 contains 16 residues. The CDR3 reads CACDQVSRTYTDKLIF. The CDR3 DNA sequence: TGTGCCTGTGACCAAGTTAGCCGGACGTACACCGATAAACTCATCTTT.

This clone turned up a few times. One base separates it from a far larger clone, so it is likely a read error. This same CDR3 is encoded by further DNA sequences in the sample. The chain is built from TRDV2 and TRDJ3; 8 nucleotides align to TRDD3. J was trimmed by 0 bases and V by 2 bases; bases with no gene match: 5. This CDR3 contains 18 residues. In germline, CDR1 is GEAIGNYY, CDR2 EKD. The DNA for the CDR3 is TGTGCCTGTGACAATACAGGGGGATACTCCTGGGACACCCGACAGATGTTTTTC. It encodes CACDNTGGYSWDTRQMFF.

This clone was seen more than once but under ten times. It differs at one base from a far larger clone, so likely a read error. The sample carries other DNA sequences with the same CDR3. The chain combines TRDV1 with TRDJ3; the D gene is possibly TRDD3 (6 bases). Germline V gives CDR1 TSWWSYY, CDR2 QGS. The length of the CDR3 is 20 residues. The CDR3 reads CALGDDGGWGSSWDTRQMFF. The CDR3 DNA is TGTGCTCTTGGGGACGACGGGGGTTGGGGATCCTCCTGGGACACCCGACAGATGTTCTTC.

V is TRDV1 and J is TRDJ1; TRDD2 or TRDD3 may be the D gene (7 bases each). CDR3 length: 22 amino acids. Germline values: CDR1 TSWWSYY, CDR2 QGS. The V gene lost 5 bases and the J gene lost 6 bases, with 40 bases spanning the gap. The CDR3 nucleotides are TGTGCTCTTGGGACCCCCCCCCGGCCTTCCTTGCGTACTGGGGCCATCCAACATAAACTCATCTTT. Translating it yields CALGTPPRPSLRTGAIQHKLIF.

Comment on this clone: This DNA's translation and the protein TCRdb lists, from a much larger clone, do not match at residue 3, likely due to a read error; the protein shown is translated from the DNA. This chain joins TRDV1 and TRDJ1; 12 bases match TRDD3. There are 19 residues in the CDR3. Germline V gene data show CDR1 as TSWWSYY and CDR2 as QGS. CDR3 coding DNA: TGTGCTTTTGGGGAACTAGGTACTGGGGGATACTTGTACACCGATAAACTCATCTTT. As protein: CAFGELGTGGYLYTDKLIF.

This clone was observed a handful of times. TCRdb lists the protein of a much larger clone for this DNA, which differs at residue 7, so this is likely a read error; the protein given here is translated from the DNA itself. This chain uses TRDV2 with TRDJ1; TRDD3 is a possible D gene (5 bases). CDR3 length equals 16 residues. Germline loops: CDR1 GEAIGNYY, CDR2 EKD. V was shortened by 0 bases and J by 0 bases, with 13 bases between the two germline ends. Here the CDR3 reads CACDTVEGSDTDKLIF. The CDR3 DNA is TGTGCCTGTGACACCGTTGAGGGATCGGACACCGATAAACTCATCTTT.

Turning to this clone: This DNA translates differently at residue 18 from the TCRdb protein, which is that of a much larger clone; a read error is likely, and the protein shown is the DNA's own translation. The J gene is TRDJ3, the V gene TRDV2; 8 bases are a match to TRDD3. The CDR3 contains 20 residues. In germline, CDR1 is GEAIGNYY, CDR2 EKD. CDR3 sequence (DNA): TGTGCCTGTGACACCCTCTTACTGGGGGCTAGCTCCTGGGACACCCGACAGGTGTTTTTC. It yields the protein CACDTLLLGASSWDTRQVFF.

This clone was seen a few times. This DNA's translation and the protein TCRdb lists, from a much larger clone, do not match at residue 3, likely due to a read error; the protein shown is translated from the DNA. The chain employs TRDV2 and TRDJ1; TRDD3 matches 8 bases. CDR1 and CDR2 from the germline V gene are GEAIGNYY and EKD. This CDR3 has 16 amino acids. The CDR3 DNA reads TGTGCCCGTGACACCGTTGGGGGATCGGACACCGATAAACTCATCTTT. Translating it yields CARDTVGGSDTDKLIF.

Points on this clone: A far bigger clonotype differs at one base, so this is likely a read error. Other DNA sequences from this sample encode an identical CDR3 as well. The rearrangement links TRDV1 to TRDJ3, with TRDD3 identical over 7 bases. Germline assignment: CDR1 TSWWSYY and CDR2 QGS. The V segment lost 3 bases and the J segment 0 bases; nucleotides outside the gene matches: 11. The CDR3 has 20 amino acids. The CDR3 nucleotides read TGTGCTCTTGGGGACGACGGGGGATGGGGATCCTCCTGGGACACCCGACAGATGTTTTTC. It is translated as CALGDDGGWGSSWDTRQMFF.

This clone was detected only a few times. TCRdb shows a much larger clone's protein in place of this DNA's translation, and the two differ at residue 7, likely through a read error; the protein shown is translated from the DNA. The gene calls are TRDV2 and TRDJ2; a possible D gene is TRDD2 (6 bases). CDR1 is GEAIGNYY, CDR2 EKD, per germline. The CDR3 runs to 14 residues. The V gene lost 5 bases and the J gene lost 6 bases, with 15 bases spanning the gap. In nucleotides, the CDR3 is TGTGCCTGTGGCACTCCCTTCCGGGCAGCACAACTCTTCTTT. It specifies CACGTPFRAAQLFF.

This clone was seen only a few times. The protein given by TCRdb reflects a much larger clone and differs at residue 14 from this DNA's translation, likely from a read error; the protein shown is the DNA's translation. J is TRDJ1 and V is TRDV2; the match to TRDD3 covers 9 bases. The CDR3 is 16 residues long. From germline, CDR1 is GEAIGNYY and CDR2 EKD. CDR3 nucleotides: TGTGCCTGTGACACCTTACTGGGGGACGACACCGATAAACCCATCTTT. This encodes CACDTLLGDDTDKPIF.

As to this clone: This DNA's translation differs at residue 11 from TCRdb's protein, which comes from a much larger clone; a read error is likely, and the protein shown is translated from the DNA. The same CDR3 arises from other DNA sequences in this sample as well. This chain joins TRDV2 and TRDJ3; 10 nucleotides line up with TRDD3. This CDR3 contains 18 residues. Per the germline V gene, CDR1 is GEAIGNYY and CDR2 is EKD. CDR3 sequence: CACDTVGDTSRDTRQMFF. CDR3 coding DNA: TGTGCCTGTGACACCGTGGGGGATACCTCCCGGGACACCCGACAGATGTTTTTC.